Here is one T cell receptor (beta chain) with its context. What it binds is unknown. This entry belongs to a study of shared clonotypes between healthy human individuals. CDR3 size: 13 residues. Per the germline V gene, CDR1 is SGHAT and CDR2 is FQNNGV. Trimming cost V 2 bases and J 13 bases; bases outside gene matches: 9. Each of the donors was a healthy adult who was HIV-negative and had not had a recent acute infection or vaccination. Researchers drew on about 100 million PBMCs for genomic DNA from unsorted samples. Study results and limitations: The study sampled only blood, and tissue repertoires likely differ.

Deep level was the assay's run setting. Sequenced by immunoSEQ multiplex PCR; TCRdb stores in-frame clones only, minus some. This table has 490,000 or so clones, 75% to 85% appearing once. The TCR sequence derives from a woman aged 40 to 50 in good health. Some clones in this sample may be carry-over from other donors' samples. This sequence joins TRBV11-2 and TRBJ1-2, with 8 positions matching TRBD1. Sequencing used PBMCs. The CDR3 region is CASSLPGDRSSTF. The CDR3 DNA sequence: TGTGCCAGCAGCTTACCAGGGGACAGGTCGAGCACCTTC.